This entry is about one TCR beta chain. Its recognized antigen is unknown. No clone much larger than this one lies a single base away; base qualities are absent. This record belongs to a study of ipilimumab plus nivolumab after autologous stem cell transplantation (TCRdb year 2021). Background for the entire study: The median number of doses received by trial patients was about five for ipilimumab and roughly 8 for nivolumab. Approximately 36 patients made up the trial's intent-to-treat population. Included in the myeloma cohort were high-risk transplant-naive patients as well as patients relapsing within 3 years of a first autologous transplant. The trial enrolled patients with high-risk diffuse large B cell lymphoma, mature T cell lymphoma, or multiple myeloma undergoing autologous transplant. Study-wide conclusions, independent of this receptor: The authors concluded that combined checkpoint inhibition appeared tolerable when used as consolidation after transplant. Per the authors, a biologic rationale for further study of the post-transplant checkpoint inhibition approach was offered by T cell receptor repertoire, regulatory T cell phenotype and gut microbiota profiles.

CDR1 ENHRY and CDR2 SYGVKD were looked up in the germline V gene. V ends up 2 bases short and J 5 bases short, with an unmatched junction base count of 11. The CDR3 sequence holds 17 residues, the cysteine and phenylalanine included. Only the CDR3 region is kept as DNA, spanning 51 bases read in frame from base 1. Ipilimumab was given at 1 mg/kg intravenously on day 1 of selected weeks, and checkpoint therapy started 14 to 28 days after autologous transplant. Patients received nivolumab at 3 mg/kg intravenously on day 1 of weeks 1, 4, 7, 10, and every two weeks through week 26. This Phase Ib clinical trial tested ipilimumab plus nivolumab, a combined checkpoint inhibition, as consolidation after autologous stem cell transplantation. Libraries were prepared through the immunoSEQ multiplex PCR assay. As stored in TCRdb, this immuneACCESS dataset retains in-frame rearrangements with V and J assigned. A fraction of the clones does not appear; measured against another copy, unresolved V genes explain less than half of the discrepancy, and the remainder lacks a known reason. Counted in this sample were under 2,000 clones; around nine tenths of them appeared once. Jointly, the top ten make up about 21% of the sample.

The chain is assembled from TRBV10-3 and TRBJ2-5; TRBD1 fits 10 bases in the junction. The sample here was PBMCs, taken in a trial of ipilimumab plus nivolumab as post-transplant consolidation. The TCR was taken from a male donor with multiple myeloma. The bases read TGTGCCATCAGTGAGAAGACGGGGGACAGGGGACGGGAGACCCAGTACTTC. Its amino acids are CAISEKTGDRGRETQYF.